Below, one T cell receptor beta chain is given with its context. The antigen it recognizes is unknown. Base qualities are not at hand, and no much larger clone is one base apart. This specimen comes from a study of blood T cells in healthy people across ages (dated by TCRdb to the mid-2010s). Regarding the research as a whole: In model experiments, roughly one uniquely barcoded TCR beta cDNA molecule per two T cells was captured by template switching. To avoid experimental bias, donors of different ages were randomly spread across the sequencing lanes. Using the same blood draw, the study looked at two additional independent replicas of 1 million unique cDNA reads for two donors, one aged 18 to 30 and the other aged 80 or older. The study measured age-related changes in TCR beta repertoire diversity using deep sequencing normalized with unique cDNA molecular identifiers. Four age groups were formed from the donors: young (average around 15 years), middle-aged (approximately 42), aged (under 70) and long-lived (approximately 78). The paper's findings and limits, for the study overall: Observed TCR beta diversity per million T cells fell roughly linearly with age, and a significant reduction was already apparent by age approximately 40. The percentage of naive T cells measured by flow cytometry correlated strongly with observed TCR beta diversity. Donor CMV infection status was unknown, potentially confounding age-related changes in expanded clonotypes. Estimates of total diversity from one million sequenced T cells were regarded as lower bounds and underestimates. Conclusive comparison of naive and antigen-experienced compartments was prevented by the profiling of bulk unsorted PBMCs. Compared with the aged group, the long-lived group had more naive CD4+ T cells, fewer expanded clones and increased TCR diversity, suggesting age selection.

Including the terminal cysteine and phenylalanine, the CDR3 comprises 15 residues. Left in the record is the CDR3 DNA by itself, 45 bases read in frame from the first base. V is pared back by 0 bases and J by 7 bases, with 14 bases lying between the germline termini. The germline V gene encodes CDR1 SGHRS and CDR2 YFSETQ. Libraries were made using 5' RACE. Sequenced using an Illumina HiSeq 2500. A second PCR of about 6 to 11 cycles was performed with a sample-barcoded 5' primer and a J-beta primer mix. Each TCR beta cDNA molecule received a unique molecular identifier from a template-switch 5' adaptor carrying 12 random nucleotides. Each sample yielded at least 2.5 million CDR3-containing paired-end reads. All of the RNA was converted into first-strand cDNA using the Mint cDNA synthesis kit, with a TRBC-specific oligonucleotide serving as the primer. After uracil-DNA glycosylase treatment, a first 18-cycle PCR used universal primers M1SS and BC2_uni_R on all cDNA. Per the authors' processing: For normalization, 1 million high-quality reads, each with a distinct molecular identifier, were randomly selected from each sample. Instead of being binned into consensus sequences, reads with shared molecular identifiers were discarded. CDR3 identification, clonotype clustering and error correction used MiTCR with a Q25 quality threshold and the strictest error-elimination algorithm. Lower-bound total TCR beta diversity was estimated with a nonparametric unseen species model using Euler transformation. TCRdb reprocessing: public reads trimmed at Q25 with fastp, clones called with MiXCR, in-frame beta chains kept. Rows are combined by CDR3 protein, so each entry shows the most common genes and DNA. The V and J calls shown here were made by TCRdb, not taken from the authors' results. Within this sample are about 800,000 distinct CDR3 sequences, with about three fifths of them counted one time only. The biggest ten clones account for approximately 20% of the sample.

Systemically healthy Caucasian individuals from Russia, roughly 40 in total and aged roughly 6 to 95 years, were included as donors. Approximately 9 milliliters of peripheral blood were collected from each donor into EDTA-treated Vacutainer tubes. PBMCs were isolated by Ficoll-Paque density-gradient centrifugation, with at least 7 million obtained per sample. Total RNA, at least 5.5 micrograms per sample, was extracted from PBMCs with Trizol reagent. For every donor, an aliquot of PBMCs went through flow cytometry to measure the percentages of naive CD45RAhigh/CD27high T cells. The sample was blood. This TCR derives from a man aged 30 to 39 in good health. The rearrangement combines TRBV5-1 with TRBJ2-1; the D gene remains uncertain. For the CDR3, the sequence is CASSLGARDWNEQFF. The base sequence is TGCGCCAGCAGCTTGGGTGCAAGGGATTGGAATGAGCAGTTCTTC. Reference TRBV5-1 and TRBJ2-1 proteins supply the regions before and after the CDR3; the full variable domain is: KAGVTQTPRYLIKTRGQQVTLSCSPISGHRSVSWYQQTPGQGLQFLFEYFSETQRNKGNFPGRFSGRQFSNSRSEMNVSTLELGDSALYLCASSLGARDWNEQFFGPGTRLTVL.